These 12 T cell receptor beta chains were sequenced from one sample in a study of blood T cell repertoires in COVID-19. Method: immunoSEQ multiplex PCR; TCRdb's copy keeps in-frame clones and lacks some. The sample includes about 170,000 clones, around 90% of them seen just once. Sequences were obtained from peripheral blood. The receptors stem from a man between 45 and 60 years old who had recovered from COVID-19.

The chain joins TRBV7-8 to TRBJ1-4; D perhaps matches TRBD1 (6 bases). V was pared by 1 base and J by 0 bases, with 15 bases between. The CDR3 runs 18 residues. Germline V lookup: CDR1 SGHVS, CDR2 FQNEAQ. In DNA form, the CDR3 reads TGTGCCAGCAGCTTAGGGTTGGGGGAGGGGGCAACTAATGAAAAACTGTTTTTT. Its translation is CASSLGLGEGATNEKLFF.

This chain joins TRBV5-6 and TRBJ1-1, with 7 bases identical to TRBD1. From germline, CDR1 is SGHDT and CDR2 YYEEEE. There are 16 residues in the CDR3. V was clipped by 3 bases and J by 0 bases; unmatched bases: 8. The CDR3 region has the DNA TGTGCCAGCAGCTCAAAGACAGGGTTTCTGAACACTGAAGCTTTCTTT. It translates to CASSSKTGFLNTEAFF. The whole variable domain, filled in from reference TRBV5-6 and TRBJ1-1, reads DAGVTQSPTHLIKTRGQQVTLRCSPKSGHDTVSWYQQALGQGPQFIFQYYEEEERQRGNFPDRFSGHQFPNYSSELNVNALLLGDSALYLCASSSKTGFLNTEAFFGQGTRLTVV.

The chain joins TRBV11-2 to TRBJ2-1; 12 nucleotides match TRBD2. The junction had 9 bases not matched to a gene; V was cut back by 5 bases and J by 7 bases. The CDR3 is made up of 16 amino acids. Germline V gene lookup returns CDR1 SGHAT and CDR2 FQNNGV. This chain's CDR3 is CASSRRLAGEENEQFF. The DNA of the CDR3 is TGTGCCAGCAGCCGTCGACTAGCGGGAGAAGAGAATGAGCAGTTCTTC.

The chain combines TRBV6-2 or TRBV6-3 with TRBJ1-2; TRBD1 matches at 7 bases. Germline V gene sequence: CDR1 MNHEY, CDR2 SVGEGT. The trim removed 6 bases at V and 10 bases at J, leaving 8 bases unmatched. There are 12 residues in the CDR3. DNA of the CDR3: TGTGCCAGCAGCCGCGGGACAGCTGACTACACCTTC. Its translation is CASSRGTADYTF.

The chain recombines TRBV7-9 with TRBJ2-1, with TRBD2 identical over 12 bases. The ends lost 4 bases at V and 7 bases at J; junction bases unmatched: 8. Germline V gene sequence: CDR1 SEHNR, CDR2 FQNEAQ (reference sequence). There are 16 residues in the CDR3. This CDR3 reads CASSSPSGRAKNEQFF. In DNA, the CDR3 is TGTGCCAGCAGCTCCCCTAGCGGGAGGGCCAAAAATGAGCAGTTCTTC.

This CDR3 is CASRDRASGGYTF. The CDR3 bases are TGTGCCAGTAGGGACAGGGCATCGGGCGGCTACACCTTC. The genes are TRBV19 and TRBJ1-2, with 8 bases identical to TRBD1. CDR3 size: 13 residues. With 6 bases clipped from V and 8 bases from J, the junction kept 8 bases outside the gene matches. The germline V gene has CDR1 LNHDA and CDR2 SQIVND (reference sequence).

This clone has only one observation. The chain employs TRBV9 and TRBJ2-3; 8 nucleotides align to TRBD2. The CDR3 covers 17 residues. CDR1 is SGDLS, CDR2 YYNGEE, per germline. Unmatched junction bases numbered 12, after V lost 4 bases and J lost 2 bases. The CDR3 loop is CASSPRRSGGSTDTQYF. The CDR3 nucleotides are TGTGCCAGCAGCCCCCGCCGGAGCGGGGGCTCCACAGATACGCAGTATTTT.

The chain employs TRBV25-1 and TRBJ1-1, with 8 bases aligning to TRBD1. CDR3 size: 17 residues. Losses at the gene ends were 2 bases for V and 3 bases for J; bases not matched to a gene: 11. Germline assignment: CDR1 MGHDK and CDR2 SYGVNS. CDR3 protein: CASSEVRTGRVDTEAFF. The CDR3 coding sequence is TGTGCCAGCAGTGAAGTAAGGACAGGGAGGGTGGACACTGAAGCTTTCTTT. Looking up the rest from reference TRBV25-1 and TRBJ1-1 gives the full variable domain: EADIYQTPRYLVIGTGKKITLECSQTMGHDKMYWYQQDPGMELHLIHYSYGVNSTEKGDLSSESTVSRIRTEHFPLTLESARPSHTSQYLCASSEVRTGRVDTEAFFGQGTRLTVV.

The chain has TRBV6-6 and TRBJ1-1, with D hard to call. Germline V gene lookup returns CDR1 MNHNY and CDR2 SVGAGI (reference sequence). V gave up 8 bases and J gave up 3 bases, with 13 bases separating them. This CDR3 is 13 amino acids long. CDR3 DNA: TGTGCCAGCTCCTTAACAAAATACACTGAAGCTTTCTTT. The encoded protein is CASSLTKYTEAFF.

This clone has a single count. This chain links TRBV7-3 with TRBJ1-1, with 8 bases aligning to TRBD1. Germline V CDR1 and CDR2: SGHTA, FQGTGA. J gave up 5 bases and V 2 bases, and 4 bases lay outside the gene matches. The CDR3 consists of 14 residues. The CDR3 nucleotides read TGTGCCAGCAGCTTAGACAACAGGGGGACTGAAGCTTTCTTT. It yields the protein CASSLDNRGTEAFF.

This sequence joins TRBV28 and TRBJ1-1; TRBD1 might be the D (6 bases). Germline CDR1 and CDR2: MDHEN and SYDVKM. With 5 bases removed from V and 5 bases from J, the gap between germline ends came to 21 bases. The CDR3 consists of 16 residues. CDR3 residues: CASSLTRGLGETEAFF. In DNA, the CDR3 is TGTGCCAGCAGTCTGACAAGGGGGTTAGGCGAGACTGAAGCTTTCTTT. The full variable domain, its missing parts supplied by reference TRBV28 and TRBJ1-1, is DVKVTQSSRYLVKRTGEKVFLECVQDMDHENMFWYRQDPGLGLRLIYFSYDVKMKEKGDIPEGYSVSREKKERFSLILESASTNQTSMYLCASSLTRGLGETEAFFGQGTRLTVV.

The chain combines TRBV5-1 with TRBJ2-5; 8 bases are a match to TRBD2. Losses at the gene ends were 0 bases for V and 3 bases for J; bases not matched to a gene: 7. The germline CDR1 and CDR2 sequences are SGHRS and YFSETQ. The CDR3 length is 16 residues. The CDR3 protein is CASSLVRGLAEETQYF. The CDR3 DNA reads TGCGCCAGCAGCTTGGTAAGAGGACTAGCCGAAGAGACCCAGTACTTC.